One and the same sample provided the 21 T cell receptor beta chains below, sequenced in a study of cytomegalovirus exposure and HLA in healthy donors. The PCR used 60 Vbeta and 13 Jbeta primers. TCRdb's copy holds only in-frame clones and misses some; the assay was immunoSEQ multiplex PCR. The listing records about 150,000 clones. Specimen: PBMCs. The source is a woman between 45 and 60 years old in good health and CMV-seronegative.

V is TRBV5-1 and J is TRBJ1-1, with D unclear. The V end was cut by 5 bases, the J end by 2 bases, with 10 bases between. The CDR3 spans 13 residues. Germline V gene sequence: CDR1 SGHRS, CDR2 YFSETQ. The CDR3 sequence is CASRAGRNTEAFF. The CDR3 DNA is TGCGCCAGCAGGGCCGGGAGAAACACTGAAGCTTTCTTT.

The chain carries TRBV5-1 and TRBJ2-4; tentative D call: TRBD2 (7 bases). CDR3 length: 17 amino acids. Germline V gene data show CDR1 as SGHRS and CDR2 as YFSETQ. V was cut by 0 bases and J by 0 bases, with 13 bases left in between. CDR3 residues: CASSLVGGALAKNIQYF. The CDR3 nucleotides are TGCGCCAGCAGCTTGGTTGGGGGGGCACTAGCCAAAAACATTCAGTACTTC.

This chain joins TRBV5-4 and TRBJ1-4; D unresolved. The CDR3 covers 16 residues. V was clipped by 0 bases and J by 0 bases, with 9 bases between them. Germline V gene sequence: CDR1 SGHNT, CDR2 YYREEE (reference sequence). The CDR3 spells CASSLAGGATNEKLFF. In DNA, the CDR3 is TGTGCCAGCAGCTTGGCGGGAGGCGCAACTAATGAAAAACTGTTTTTT.

The rearrangement joins TRBV19 to TRBJ1-4; D uncertain. The germline V gene has CDR1 LNHDA and CDR2 SQIVND (reference sequence). V was pared by 4 bases and J by 0 bases, with 9 bases between. There are 15 residues in the CDR3. In DNA, the CDR3 is TGTGCCAGTAGTAGGGCCGCCTCAACTAATGAAAAACTGTTTTTT. Amino acids: CASSRAASTNEKLFF.

This CDR3 reads CASSPSSGSYNEQFF. The CDR3 nucleotides read TGTGCCAGTAGCCCTTCTAGCGGGAGTTACAATGAGCAGTTCTTC. The V gene is TRBV19, the J gene TRBJ2-1; 10 bases map to TRBD2. The CDR3 consists of 15 residues. V lost 6 bases to trimming and J lost 4 bases; unmatched junction nucleotides: 6. Germline V gives CDR1 LNHDA, CDR2 SQIVND (reference sequence).

The CDR3 nucleotides read TGTGCCAGCAGCTTAGCCGGGGTCACAGGGAGCAAACAGTACTTC. It is translated as CASSLAGVTGSKQYF. The chain links TRBV7-2 to TRBJ2-7; D might be TRBD1 (6 bases). Germline-derived CDR1 and CDR2 are SGHTA and FQGNSA. Trimming removed 0 bases at V and 10 bases at J, with 19 bases between. There are 15 residues in the CDR3. The variable domain in full, with the rest retrieved from reference TRBV7-2 and TRBJ2-7, is GAGVSQSPSNKVTEKGKDVELRCDPISGHTALYWYRQSLGQGLEFLIYFQGNSAPDKSGLPSDRFSAERTGGSVSTLTIQRTQQEDSAVYLCASSLAGVTGSKQYFGPGTRLTVT.

This sequence joins TRBV21-1 and TRBJ2-3; TRBD1 was called by the table and not checked on the DNA. TRBV21-1 is a recognized pseudogene. This CDR3 contains 13 residues. CDR3 sequence (DNA): TGTGCCAGCAGCAGTACAGGGCAAGATACGCAGTATTTT. It codes for CASSSTGQDTQYF.

The gene calls are TRBV5-1 and TRBJ2-2; D unresolved. The CDR3 spans 15 residues. Trimming stripped 0 bases from V and 3 bases from J, with 9 bases between. The V gene's germline CDR1 is SGHRS and CDR2 YFSETQ. CDR3 sequence (DNA): TGCGCCAGCAGCTTGGCCCCTCTAGACACCGGGGAGCTGTTTTTT. Translated: CASSLAPLDTGELFF.

The rearrangement uses TRBV15 and TRBJ2-7; D might be TRBD2 (6 bases). CDR3 length: 15 amino acids. Between the trimmed V and J ends, which lost 4 bases and 3 bases, there was a span of 16 bases. Germline CDR1 and CDR2: LNHNV and YYDKDF (reference sequence). The chain's CDR3 is CATSTEGGSYYEQYF. As DNA, the CDR3 is TGTGCCACCAGCACAGAAGGAGGGTCTTACTACGAGCAGTACTTC.

V is TRBV6-6 and J is TRBJ2-2, with a possible D match to TRBD1 (6 bases). The CDR3 totals 15 residues. The V and J ends lost 6 bases and 2 bases respectively, with 13 bases between them. CDR1 and CDR2 from the germline V gene are MNHNY and SVGAGI (reference sequence). CDR3 DNA sequence: TGTGCCAGCAGGACCGGACAGCTAAACACCGGGGAGCTGTTTTTT. Translating gives CASRTGQLNTGELFF.

In nucleotides, the CDR3 is TGCGCCAGCAGTAGCGGGGGGAGGAATGGCTACACCTTC. Protein: CASSSGGRNGYTF. The chain joins TRBV5-1 to TRBJ1-2; TRBD1 is a possible D gene (5 bases). The germline CDR1 and CDR2 sequences are SGHRS and YFSETQ. The CDR3 loop spans 13 amino acids. V was pared by 5 bases and J by 6 bases, with 14 bases between.

V gene TRBV2 combines with J gene TRBJ2-1; D not resolved. In germline, CDR1 is SNHLY, CDR2 FYNNEI. The V end lost 10 bases, the J end lost 4 bases, and 23 bases lay between the germline ends. The CDR3 is made up of 16 amino acids. The CDR3 DNA sequence: TGTGCCAACCGCGGTAAGGCGGAAGTTCCATACAATGAGCAGTTCTTC. The encoded protein is CANRGKAEVPYNEQFF.

The V call is TRBV7-9, the J call TRBJ1-2; D is ambiguous. The V and J ends lost 9 bases and 4 bases respectively, with 15 bases between them. The CDR3 is 13 residues long. Germline V gene data show CDR1 as SEHNR and CDR2 as FQNEAQ (reference sequence). This CDR3 is CASHLAGSYGYTF. CDR3 DNA: TGTGCCAGTCACTTAGCGGGCAGCTATGGCTACACCTTC.

On this clone: One junction end disagrees with the germline gene, perhaps due to a read error. The chain links TRBV7-7 to TRBJ2-1, with 14 bases identical to TRBD2. This CDR3 spans 16 amino acids. Germline CDR1 is SSHAT and CDR2 is FNYEAQ (reference sequence). The CDR3, as DNA: TGTGCCAGCAGCTCAGGGACTAGCGGGAGTTACAGTGAGCAGTTCTTC. This encodes CASSSGTSGSYSEQFF.

The chain has TRBV2 and TRBJ2-3, with D maybe TRBD2 (5 bases). V was pared by 4 bases and J by 7 bases, with 9 bases between. CDR1 is SNHLY and CDR2 is FYNNEI in the germline V gene. There are 12 residues in the CDR3. The CDR3 spells CASSGERNTQYF. The CDR3 DNA follows: TGTGCCAGCAGTGGGGAGCGGAATACGCAGTATTTT.

The chain joins TRBV5-1 to TRBJ2-7; TRBD1 matches 7 bases. J was trimmed by 2 bases and V by 3 bases; bases with no gene match: 14. The CDR3 is made up of 17 amino acids. From germline, CDR1 is SGHRS and CDR2 YFSETQ. The DNA of the CDR3 is TGCGCCAGCAGCTACCTACCCGGGACAGTGAGCGCCTACGAGCAGTACTTC. Protein sequence: CASSYLPGTVSAYEQYF.

This chain connects TRBV7-3 to TRBJ2-7, with a possible D match to TRBD1 (7 bases). V lost 4 bases and J lost 6, with 13 bases in between. The CDR3 has 13 residues. Germline V gene sequence: CDR1 SGHTA, CDR2 FQGTGA. Here the CDR3 reads CASSSHRGGEQYF. In DNA form, the CDR3 reads TGTGCCAGCAGCTCTCACAGGGGAGGCGAGCAGTACTTC.

The V gene is TRBV10-3, the J gene TRBJ1-1, with 8 nucleotides matching TRBD1. Germline V gene lookup returns CDR1 ENHRY and CDR2 SYGVKD. With 5 bases clipped from V and 0 bases from J, the junction kept 5 bases outside the gene matches. There are 15 residues in the CDR3. This chain's CDR3 is CAISSNRGVNTEAFF. The CDR3 nucleotides read TGTGCCATCAGTAGCAACAGGGGGGTGAACACTGAAGCTTTCTTT.

This chain connects TRBV2 to TRBJ2-1, with TRBD2 identical over 9 bases. The V gene's germline CDR1 is SNHLY and CDR2 FYNNEI. The CDR3 is 13 amino acids. The CDR3: CATGTSLIYEQFF. The CDR3 DNA is TGTGCTACCGGGACTAGCTTGATATATGAGCAGTTCTTC.

The CDR3 bases are TGTGCCAGCTCACCACTTTATCTAGGGGTAATGAACACTGAAGCTTTCTTT. Residues: CASSPLYLGVMNTEAFF. The chain employs TRBV18 and TRBJ1-1; TRBD1 is a possible D gene (5 bases). V lost 1 base and J 0 bases, leaving 15 bases between the germline ends. Germline V gene lookup returns CDR1 KGHSH and CDR2 LQKENI. The CDR3 totals 17 residues.

This chain uses TRBV2 with TRBJ1-1; D might be TRBD1 (6 bases). CDR1 is SNHLY, CDR2 FYNNEI, per germline. V shed 6 bases and J shed 4 bases, with 18 bases lying between them. The CDR3 is 15 residues long. In DNA form, the CDR3 reads TGTGCCAGCAGAGAACAGGGAGGTCTAGTCACTGAAGCTTTCTTT. This sequence encodes CASREQGGLVTEAFF.